These 5 T cell receptor beta chains came from one sample sequenced in a study of a mutant IDH1 vaccine in newly diagnosed glioma. The time point is: week 35, safety follow-up. Mutant IDH1 20-mer peptide, at 300 ug, made up each vaccine dose, with topical imiquimod. Clones were read by immunoSEQ multiplex PCR, and TCRdb kept only the in-frame ones, dropping some. The sample yields about 72,000 clones, more than 70% seen once. What these receptors recognize is not known. The sequenced sample was PBMCs, obtained from a glioma patient whose treatment included an IDH1 peptide vaccine. The receptors originated from a man between 18 and 35 years old with glioma.

This clone occurred once. The CDR3 protein is CASSGGLQGQPQHF. In DNA, the CDR3 is TGTGCCAGCAGTGGGGGTTTACAGGGACAGCCCCAGCATTTT. The V gene is TRBV6-1, the J gene TRBJ1-5; tentatively, D is TRBD1 (6 bases). Trimming cost V 4 bases and J 7 bases, with 14 bases left between them. The germline V gene has CDR1 MNHNS and CDR2 SASEGT. The length of the CDR3 is 14 residues.

The rearrangement links TRBV7-9 to TRBJ2-3, with D tentatively TRBD2 (5 bases). Germline V gene sequence: CDR1 SEHNR, CDR2 FQNEAQ (reference sequence). V gave up 5 bases and J gave up 1 base, with 13 bases separating them. The CDR3 runs 15 residues. The CDR3 sequence: CASSLSQRGTDTQYF. The CDR3 DNA reads TGTGCCAGCAGCCTCAGTCAGAGGGGCACAGATACGCAGTATTTT.

This rearrangement joins TRBV29-1 to TRBJ1-5, with D perhaps matching TRBD1 (6 bases). Germline-derived CDR1 and CDR2 are SQVTM and ANQGSEA. This CDR3 has 13 residues. CDR3 sequence reads: CSIRTAPGQPQHF. The CDR3 DNA reads as TGCAGTATCCGGACAGCACCGGGGCAGCCCCAGCATTTT.

The chain employs TRBV6-5 and TRBJ2-1, with 8 bases aligning to TRBD2. V lost 0 bases and J lost 9; bases outside the gene matches: 10. The germline V gene has CDR1 MNHEY and CDR2 SVGAGI. CDR3 length: 16 amino acids. CDR3 coding DNA: TGTGCCAGCAGTTACTCCCTCTCCGGGACTAGAAGTGAGCAGTTCTTC. It yields the protein CASSYSLSGTRSEQFF.

The chain has TRBV6-5 and TRBJ2-7, with 10 bases lining up with TRBD1. Germline CDR1 MNHEY, CDR2 SVGAGI. V trimming: 0 bases; J trimming: 6 bases; junction bases outside the gene matches: 2. The CDR3 length is 14 residues. CDR3 sequence reads: CASSYSDRGREQYF. The DNA of the CDR3 is TGTGCCAGCAGTTACTCCGACAGGGGGCGCGAGCAGTACTTC.